The rows below give T cell receptor beta chains drawn from one sample of a study of shared clonotypes between healthy human individuals. Sequenced by immunoSEQ multiplex PCR; TCRdb stores in-frame clones only, minus some. The table includes approximately 2,200,000 clones, about 92% detected once. The sequencing input was naive CD8+ T cells from PBMCs. These receptors came from a man between 18 and 29 years old in good health. Some clones in this sample may be carry-over from other donors' samples. The CDR3 runs from the conserved cysteine through the conserved F or W. The D gene is left open where the match is weak. Clone size is not always given. Where it is, it says once, few, many or a class for expanded clones.

>NA|TRBV11-2|NA|TRBJ1-2
TGTGCCAGCAGCTTAGTACCCGGAGCTAACTATGGCTACACCTTC
CASSLVPGANYGYTF
>NA|TRBV29-1|TRBD1|TRBJ2-7
TGCAGCGTTGAGGGGACAGGGGACTACGAGCAGTACTTC
CSVEGTGDYEQYF
>NA|TRBV9|TRBD1|TRBJ2-5
TGTGCCAGCAGCGTTTCAAGGGGGCTCGGAGAGACCCAGTACTTC
CASSVSRGLGETQYF
>NA|TRBV7-6|NA|TRBJ1-3
TGTGCCAGCAGCTTAGCTCTGATTTGGGACGGCTCTGGAAACACCATATATTTT
CASSLALIWDGSGNTIYF
>NA|TRBV7-9|NA|TRBJ2-2
TGTGCCAGCAGCTTAGGCCGGGGCCTATTCACCGGGGAGCTGTTTTTT
CASSLGRGLFTGELFF
>NA|TRBV9|TRBD1|TRBJ1-5
TGTGCCAGCAGCGTAGGGGACAGCAATAAGCCCCAGCATTTT
CASSVGDSNKPQHF
>NA|TRBV29-1|TRBD2|TRBJ2-1
TGCAGCGTTAGGGCGGGAGGGTACAATGAGCAGTTCTTC
CSVRAGGYNEQFF
>NA|TRBV10-3|NA|TRBJ2-7
TGTGCCATCAGTGGCCAAAAAGGGGGCTCCTACGAGCAGTACTTC
CAISGQKGGSYEQYF
>NA|TRBV5-1|TRBD2|TRBJ2-1
TGCGCCAGCAGCTTGGAGGCTAGCGGGAGGAGGGGTGAGCAGTTCTTC
CASSLEASGRRGEQFF
>NA|TRBV6-6|TRBD2|TRBJ2-7
TGTGCCAGCAGTTACCTTGCCAGCGGGACCTACGAGCAGTACTTC
CASSYLASGTYEQYF
>NA|TRBV28|NA|TRBJ1-2
TGTGCCAGCAGTTTAGTAAAGGTCCAAGGGGGCTACACCTTC
CASSLVKVQGGYTF
>NA|TRBV5-5|NA|TRBJ2-7
TGTGCCAGCAGCTTCTTCTTACAGGCCTACGAGCAGTACTTC
CASSFFLQAYEQYF
>NA|TRBV30|TRBD1|TRBJ2-2
TGTGCGAAACAGGGGGTCGCGAACACCGGGGAGCTGTTTTTT
CAKQGVANTGELFF
>NA|TRBV13|TRBD2|TRBJ2-2
TGTGCCAGCAGCCCCGCCGGACTAGCGGGAGACGGGGAGCTGTTTTTT
CASSPAGLAGDGELFF
>NA|TRBV11-1|NA|TRBJ2-2
TGTGCCAGCAGCCAGGCGTACTACCGTCCCCTTCAGATCACCGGGGAGCTGTTTTTT
CASSQAYYRPLQITGELFF
>NA|TRBV7-9|TRBD2|TRBJ2-2
TGTGCCAGCAGCCACGGACTAGCGGGAAATTTAGAAACCGGGGAGCTGTTTTTT
CASSHGLAGNLETGELFF
>NA|TRBV14|NA|TRBJ2-2
TGTGCCAGCAGCCAAGTGACGGGTGTAACCGGGGAGCTGTTTTTT
CASSQVTGVTGELFF
>NA|TRBV6-6|NA|TRBJ1-2
TGTGCCAGCAGCTTAGACGACGGTATCGGCTATGGCTACACCTTC
CASSLDDGIGYGYTF
>NA|TRBV15|NA|TRBJ2-3
TGTGCCACCCGCTCGGGGAGAGCAAGCACAGATACGCAGTATTTT
CATRSGRASTDTQYF
>NA|TRBV10-1|NA|TRBJ2-5
TGCGCCAGCAGTGACAGGCCCCGCGGGACCCAGTACTTC
CASSDRPRGTQYF
>NA|TRBV10-2|TRBD1|TRBJ1-2
TGCGCCAGCAACCCGGGACAGGGGGGAGCAGGCTACACCTTC
CASNPGQGGAGYTF
>NA|TRBV4-1|TRBD1|TRBJ2-5
TGCGCCAGCAGCCCGTCGACAGGGGATATGTTACGGCAGTACTTC
CASSPSTGDMLRQYF
>NA|TRBV6-1|TRBD2|TRBJ2-7
TGTGCCAGCAGTGGGTGGAGGGACGGGACTAGCGGATACCTCTACGAGCAGTACTTC
CASSGWRDGTSGYLYEQYF
>NA|TRBV27|TRBD1|TRBJ2-7
TGTGCCAGCAGTCAACAGGGGAGCTACGAGCAGTACTTC
CASSQQGSYEQYF
>NA|TRBV7-9|NA|TRBJ1-5
TGTGCCAGCGGGGGGGGCAATCAGCCCCAGCATTTT
CASGGGNQPQHF
>NA|TRBV4-3|NA|TRBJ2-1
TGCGCCAGCAGCCAAGGGACGGCTGTCTACAATGAGCAGTTCTTC
CASSQGTAVYNEQFF
>NA|TRBV19|NA|TRBJ2-5
TGTGCCAGTAGTATCGACAGTGGCCAAGGGACCCAGTACTTC
CASSIDSGQGTQYF
>NA|TRBV5-4|TRBD2|TRBJ2-1
TGTGCCAGCAGCTTGGTGGGGACTAGCAGCCCCCATGAGCAGTTCTTC
CASSLVGTSSPHEQFF
>few|TRBV11-2|NA|TRBJ1-1
TGTGCCAGCAGCCCGAGGATCGATGAAGCTTTCTTT
CASSPRIDEAFF
>NA|TRBV21-1|NA|TRBJ2-5
TGTGCCAGCAGCAACGGAAGCCCCGCCAGGGAGACCCAGTACTTC
CASSNGSPARETQYF
>once|TRBV7-9|NA|TRBJ2-5
TGTGCCAGCAGCGCTCCCGGGGGACCGGGGGCCCAGTACTTC
CASSAPGGPGAQYF
>NA|TRBV10-3|NA|TRBJ2-3
TGTGCCATCAGTGAAGGGCCGGCCGGAGATACGCAGTATTTT
CAISEGPAGDTQYF
>NA|TRBV7-8|TRBD1|TRBJ1-4
TGTGCCAGCAGTAGGGGGCGGGCTAATGAAAAACTGTTTTTT
CASSRGRANEKLFF
>NA|TRBV12-5|NA|TRBJ2-2
TGTGCTAGTGGTTTGGTCCTGCCTACTGGTTTAACCGGGGAGCTGTTTTTT
CASGLVLPTGLTGELFF
>NA|TRBV19|NA|TRBJ1-2
TGTGCCAGTAGTATCGTACAAAACTATGGCTACACCTTC
CASSIVQNYGYTF
>NA|TRBV21-1|NA|TRBJ2-5
TGTGCCAGCAGCAAAGAAGGGCGGGAGGGAAAAGAGACCCAGTACTTC
CASSKEGREGKETQYF
>NA|TRBV7-9|NA|TRBJ2-7
TGTGCCAGCAGCTGGGAAAGCGAGCAGTACTTC
CASSWESEQYF
>NA|TRBV9|TRBD1|TRBJ2-2
TGTGCCAGCAGCGAGACAGGGTCCGGGGAGCTGTTTTTT
CASSETGSGELFF
>NA|TRBV27|NA|TRBJ2-1
TGTGCCAGCAGTTTATACGGACAGATCAGCTCCTACAATGAGCAGTTCTTC
CASSLYGQISSYNEQFF
>few|TRBV19|NA|TRBJ2-7
TGTGCCAGTAGTATCGGGGGTTACGAGCAGTACTTC
CASSIGGYEQYF
>NA|TRBV11-2|NA|TRBJ2-1
TGTGCCAGCAGCTTAGGGGCAGGGGTGTCCAATGAGCAGTTCTTC
CASSLGAGVSNEQFF
>NA|TRBV19|NA|TRBJ1-5
TGTGCCAGTAGGTGGGGGGTGCAGGGAAGCAATCAGCCCCAGCATTTT
CASRWGVQGSNQPQHF
>NA|TRBV6-1|NA|TRBJ2-2
TGTGCCAGTCGACCGGGACAAGCCACCGGGGAGCTGTTTTTT
CASRPGQATGELFF
>NA|TRBV7-9|TRBD1|TRBJ1-3
TGTGCCAGCAGCCTCCTCTGGAGAGGACAGGTCATCTCTGGAAACACCATATATTTT
CASSLLWRGQVISGNTIYF
>NA|TRBV27|TRBD1|TRBJ1-5
TGTGCCAGCAGCCCAGACAGGGTTGGGAATCAGCCCCAGCATTTT
CASSPDRVGNQPQHF
>NA|TRBV7-8|TRBD2|TRBJ2-7
TGTGCCAGCAGCCAAAGCGGGGCGGAGGAGCAGTACTTC
CASSQSGAEEQYF
>NA|TRBV7-3|TRBD1|TRBJ1-1
TGTGCCAGCAGCCAGACAGGGATGAACACTGAAGCTTTCTTT
CASSQTGMNTEAFF
>once|TRBV2|TRBD2|TRBJ2-7
TGTGCCAGCAGTGTCTCGCTAGGCGGGCGGGGGGAATACGAGCAGTACTTC
CASSVSLGGRGEYEQYF
>NA|TRBV25-1|NA|TRBJ2-5
TGTGCCACCCCCGGCAGGCGAGAGACCCAGTACTTC
CATPGRRETQYF